These T cell receptor beta chains were read from a single sample in a study of cytomegalovirus exposure and HLA in healthy donors. TCRdb's copy holds only in-frame clones and misses some; the assay was immunoSEQ multiplex PCR. The data show 120,000 to 150,000 clones, 80% seen once. Sequencing used PBMCs. The receptor source for this set is a man aged 25-45 years in good health and CMV-seronegative. CDR3s include the opening cysteine and the closing phenylalanine or tryptophan. A D gene is named only where the DNA matches it firmly. Clone size is stated in some rows and not others, as once, few, many or a class when expanded.

clone size	D gene	V gene	J gene	CDR3 protein	CDR3 DNA
-	-	TRBV5-4	TRBJ1-6	CASSLAWTGGNSPLHF	TGTGCCAGCAGCTTGGCCTGGACCGGGGGTAATTCACCCCTCCACTTT
-	-	TRBV5-4	TRBJ2-3	CASSQVRGRADTQYF	TGTGCCAGCAGCCAGGTCAGGGGCAGGGCAGATACGCAGTATTTT
-	-	TRBV13	TRBJ2-7	CASSLEGAREQYF	TGTGCCAGCAGCTTGGAGGGGGCGCGTGAGCAGTACTTC
-	TRBD1	TRBV29-1	TRBJ2-3	CSVEDRLSTDTQYF	TGCAGCGTTGAGGACAGGTTGTCAACAGATACGCAGTATTTT
few	-	TRBV28	TRBJ1-1	CASSLAGSEAFF	TGTGCCAGCAGTTTAGCGGGTTCTGAAGCTTTCTTT
-	-	TRBV7-9	TRBJ1-1	CASSTWSGLRTEAFF	TGTGCCAGCAGCACTTGGTCGGGGTTGCGGACTGAAGCTTTCTTT
-	-	TRBV7-8	TRBJ1-1	CASSLVQKDTEAFF	TGTGCCAGCAGCTTGGTGCAGAAAGACACTGAAGCTTTCTTT
-	-	TRBV12-1	TRBJ1-5	CASSPDREVGIPQPQHF	TGTGCCAGCAGCCCGGACCGTGAGGTCGGGATCCCACAGCCCCAGCATTTT
-	TRBD2	TRBV9	TRBJ2-3	CASSVGLAGGPSTDTQYF	TGTGCCAGCAGCGTAGGACTAGCGGGAGGGCCGAGCACAGATACGCAGTATTTT
-	TRBD2	TRBV29-1	TRBJ2-5	CSVEGVAGLETQYF	TGCAGCGTTGAGGGGGTAGCGGGGTTAGAGACCCAGTACTTC
-	-	TRBV14	TRBJ2-7	CASSQVGGAYEQYF	TGTGCCAGCAGCCAAGTGGGGGGAGCCTACGAGCAGTACTTC
-	-	TRBV28	TRBJ1-2	CASTQGSTGSYGYTF	TGTGCCAGCACCCAAGGGTCCACAGGGAGCTATGGCTACACCTTC
-	TRBD1	TRBV5-6	TRBJ2-1	CASSRDRVDWAEQFF	TGTGCCAGCAGCCGGGACAGGGTGGACTGGGCTGAGCAGTTCTTC
-	TRBD1	TRBV27	TRBJ1-2	CASSPRTGQTGYTF	TGTGCCAGCAGCCCTAGGACAGGGCAGACTGGCTACACCTTC
-	TRBD2	TRBV4-1	TRBJ2-4	CASSQEGASGRTKNIQYF	TGCGCCAGCAGCCAAGAAGGGGCTAGCGGGAGAACCAAAAACATTCAGTACTTC
few	-	TRBV28	TRBJ1-1	CASSLLRNTEAFF	TGTGCCAGCAGTTTACTAAGAAACACTGAAGCTTTCTTT
-	-	TRBV2	TRBJ1-4	CASRLQATNEKLFF	TGTGCCAGCAGACTACAGGCAACTAATGAAAAACTGTTTTTT
-	-	TRBV28	TRBJ1-5	CASSLSYAGYSSQPQHF	TGTGCCAGCAGTCTATCCTACGCGGGGTATAGCAGTCAGCCCCAGCATTTT
once	-	TRBV4-1	TRBJ2-7	CASSQVPGMRSSYEQYF	TGCGCCAGCAGCCAAGTGCCCGGCATGCGGAGCTCCTACGAGCAGTACTTC
few	TRBD1	TRBV6-5	TRBJ2-7	CASSRLPGQAYRQYF	TGTGCCAGCAGTCGTCTTCCGGGACAGGCATATAGGCAGTACTTC
once	-	TRBV4-1	TRBJ1-5	CASSQGAQGNSNQPQHF	TGCGCCAGCAGCCAAGGCGCCCAGGGGAATAGCAATCAGCCCCAGCATTTT
-	-	TRBV10-2	TRBJ2-5	CASSERGWHNQETQYF	TGCGCCAGCAGTGAGAGAGGGTGGCATAACCAAGAGACCCAGTACTTC
few	-	TRBV5-1	TRBJ1-1	CASSWGHDSEAFF	TGCGCCAGCAGCTGGGGACATGATTCTGAAGCTTTCTTT
-	-	TRBV29-1	TRBJ1-4	CSVGGRNEKLFF	TGCAGCGTTGGGGGCCGCAATGAAAAACTGTTTTTT
-	-	TRBV10-2	TRBJ2-7	CASSPVGEGYEQYF	TGCGCCAGCAGTCCCGTAGGCGAGGGCTACGAGCAGTACTTC
few	-	TRBV5-6	TRBJ2-7	CASSLVERFRYEQYF	TGTGCCAGCAGCTTGGTTGAGAGATTTCGCTACGAGCAGTACTTC
-	TRBD1	TRBV6-1	TRBJ1-2	CASSEDPRGRGYTF	TGTGCCAGCAGTGAAGACCCCAGGGGGCGAGGCTACACCTTC
-	TRBD1	TRBV4-1	TRBJ1-2	CASSQVGDRDEGYTF	TGCGCCAGCAGCCAAGTAGGTGACAGGGACGAAGGCTACACCTTC
-	-	TRBV14	TRBJ2-1	CASSPLAAQVNEQFF	TGTGCCAGCAGCCCCTTAGCGGCGCAGGTTAATGAGCAGTTCTTC
-	TRBD1	TRBV7-9	TRBJ1-1	CASSWGDRGGTEAFF	TGTGCCAGCAGCTGGGGGGACAGGGGCGGCACTGAAGCTTTCTTT
-	-	TRBV10-3	TRBJ1-3	CAISDVGAQSGNTIYF	TGTGCCATCAGTGATGTGGGGGCGCAATCTGGAAACACCATATATTTT
once	-	TRBV2	TRBJ1-5	CASTEREGYQPQHF	TGTGCCAGCACCGAAAGGGAGGGGTACCAGCCCCAGCATTTT
-	TRBD1	TRBV5-4	TRBJ1-6	CASSLGDRNSPLHF	TGTGCCAGCAGCCTGGGGGACAGAAATTCACCCCTCCACTTT
-	-	TRBV29-1	TRBJ2-7	CSVEIQGYEQYF	TGCAGCGTTGAAATACAGGGCTACGAGCAGTACTTC
once	-	TRBV14	TRBJ2-5	CASSLRAGQETQYF	TGTGCCAGCAGCCTTCGGGCGGGCCAAGAGACCCAGTACTTC
-	TRBD2	TRBV4-1	TRBJ2-3	CASSQTYGTSGSADTQYF	TGCGCCAGCAGCCAGACTTACGGGACTAGCGGGAGTGCAGATACGCAGTATTTT
-	TRBD2	TRBV6-9	TRBJ2-3	CASSYRLADTQYF	TGTGCCAGCAGTTACAGACTAGCGGATACGCAGTATTTT
-	TRBD1	TRBV7-9	TRBJ2-5	CASSNGQGVGETQYF	TGTGCCAGCAGCAATGGACAGGGGGTAGGGGAGACCCAGTACTTC
-	-	TRBV25-1	TRBJ1-4	CASSDRVGKLFF	TGTGCCAGCAGTGACAGGGTCGGAAAACTGTTTTTT
-	-	TRBV5-1	TRBJ1-3	CASSPGLTKGLSGNTIYF	TGCGCCAGCAGCCCCGGACTCACTAAGGGCCTCTCTGGAAACACCATATATTTT
-	TRBD2	TRBV5-1	TRBJ2-2	CASSLAQRGGNTGELFF	TGCGCCAGCAGCTTGGCCCAGCGGGGGGGCAACACCGGGGAGCTGTTTTTT
-	TRBD2	TRBV2	TRBJ2-3	CASIQRGPVSTDTQYF	TGTGCCAGCATCCAGCGGGGGCCGGTTAGCACAGATACGCAGTATTTT
-	-	TRBV28	TRBJ2-7	CASRAGHLEQYF	TGTGCCAGCAGAGCGGGACACCTCGAGCAGTACTTC
-	TRBD1	TRBV5-1	TRBJ1-1	CASSLTGQGFNTEAFF	TGCGCCAGCAGCTTGACAGGACAGGGCTTCAACACTGAAGCTTTCTTT
-	-	TRBV6-1	TRBJ2-7	CASSPRGGSYEQYF	TGTGCCAGCAGCCCCAGGGGCGGAAGCTACGAGCAGTACTTC
-	-	TRBV27	TRBJ1-1	CASSAGNLGTEAFF	TGTGCCAGCAGCGCCGGGAATCTGGGCACTGAAGCTTTCTTT
-	TRBD1	TRBV6-5	TRBJ2-7	CASSRTGTAPYEQYF	TGTGCCAGCAGTAGGACCGGGACAGCCCCCTACGAGCAGTACTTC
-	-	TRBV5-6	TRBJ1-2	CASSTGIYGYPF	TGTGCCAGCAGTACAGGGATCTATGGCTACCCCTTC
-	TRBD1	TRBV29-1	TRBJ1-2	CSVLDRDSYGYPF	TGCAGCGTTTTGGACCGGGACAGCTATGGCTACCCCTTC
-	TRBD1	TRBV5-6	TRBJ2-7	CASSRSGQAYEQYF	TGTGCCAGCAGTCGGAGCGGACAGGCCTACGAGCAGTACTTC
-	TRBD1	TRBV28	TRBJ2-7	CASSERATGGSYEQYF	TGTGCCAGCAGCGAGAGGGCAACAGGGGGCTCCTACGAGCAGTACTTC
-	-	TRBV2	TRBJ2-7	CASTGPGNPYEQYF	TGTGCCAGCACTGGGCCAGGGAACCCCTACGAGCAGTACTTC
-	TRBD1	TRBV5-1	TRBJ2-7	CASSFRDRGYEQYF	TGCGCCAGCAGCTTCCGGGACAGGGGATACGAGCAGTACTTC
few	TRBD1	TRBV7-6	TRBJ2-2	CASSSVGTGTSSAGELFF	TGTGCCAGCAGCTCCGTCGGGACAGGGACATCCTCTGCCGGGGAGCTGTTTTTT
-	TRBD1	TRBV29-1	TRBJ1-1	CSVRQGATEAFF	TGCAGCGTTCGACAGGGGGCCACTGAAGCTTTCTTT